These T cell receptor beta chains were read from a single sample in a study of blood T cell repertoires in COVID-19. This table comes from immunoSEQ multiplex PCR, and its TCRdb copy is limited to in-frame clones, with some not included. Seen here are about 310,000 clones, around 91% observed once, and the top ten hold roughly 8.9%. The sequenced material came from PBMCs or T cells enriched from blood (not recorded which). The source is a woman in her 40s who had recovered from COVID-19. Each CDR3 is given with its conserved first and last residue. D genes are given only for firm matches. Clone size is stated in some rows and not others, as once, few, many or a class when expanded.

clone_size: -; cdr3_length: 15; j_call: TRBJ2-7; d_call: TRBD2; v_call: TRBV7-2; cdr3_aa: CASSPSTLAGYEQYF; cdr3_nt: TGTGCCAGCAGCCCCTCGACACTAGCGGGATACGAGCAGTACTTC
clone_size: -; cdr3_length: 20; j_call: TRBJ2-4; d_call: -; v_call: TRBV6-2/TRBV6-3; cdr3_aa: CASSYQVRDIPSLAKNIQYF; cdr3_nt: TGTGCCAGCAGTTACCAAGTCCGGGACATACCTTCTCTAGCCAAAAACATTCAGTACTTC
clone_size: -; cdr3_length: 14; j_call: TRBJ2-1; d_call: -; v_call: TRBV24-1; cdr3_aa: CATSEADRPNEQFF; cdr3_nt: TGTGCCACCAGTGAAGCGGACAGACCGAATGAGCAGTTCTTC
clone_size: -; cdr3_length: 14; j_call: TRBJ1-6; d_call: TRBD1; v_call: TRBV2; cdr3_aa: CASSDYRGDSPLHF; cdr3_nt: TGTGCCAGCAGTGATTACAGGGGCGATTCACCCCTCCACTTT
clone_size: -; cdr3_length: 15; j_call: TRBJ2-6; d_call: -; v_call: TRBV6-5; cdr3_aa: CASSLTGPGANVLTF; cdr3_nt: TGTGCCAGCAGCCTAACAGGGCCTGGGGCCAACGTCCTGACTTTC
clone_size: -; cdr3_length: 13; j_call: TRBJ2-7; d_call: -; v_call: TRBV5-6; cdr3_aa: CASSFPPASEQYF; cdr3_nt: TGTGCCAGCAGCTTCCCCCCCGCGAGCGAGCAGTACTTC
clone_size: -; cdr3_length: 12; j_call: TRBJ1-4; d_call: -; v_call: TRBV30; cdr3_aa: CAWNADNEKLFF; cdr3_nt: TGTGCCTGGAATGCAGATAATGAAAAACTGTTTTTT
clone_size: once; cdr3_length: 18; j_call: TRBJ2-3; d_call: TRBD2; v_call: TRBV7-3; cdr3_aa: CASSSGLAGTSSTDTQYF; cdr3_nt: TGTGCCAGCAGCTCAGGACTAGCGGGGACCTCTAGCACAGATACGCAGTATTTT
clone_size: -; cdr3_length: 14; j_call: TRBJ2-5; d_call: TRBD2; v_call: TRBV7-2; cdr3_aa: CASSPGLAVETQYF; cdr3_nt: TGTGCCAGCAGCCCGGGACTAGCGGTGGAGACCCAGTACTTC
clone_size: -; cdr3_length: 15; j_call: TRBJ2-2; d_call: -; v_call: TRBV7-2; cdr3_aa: CASSLRAPGTGELFF; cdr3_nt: TGTGCCAGCAGCTTGAGGGCGCCGGGAACCGGGGAGCTGTTTTTT
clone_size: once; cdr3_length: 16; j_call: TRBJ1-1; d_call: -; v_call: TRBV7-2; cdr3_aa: CASSLEGVGLNTEAFF; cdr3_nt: TGTGCCAGCAGCTTAGAAGGGGTCGGATTGAACACTGAAGCTTTCTTT
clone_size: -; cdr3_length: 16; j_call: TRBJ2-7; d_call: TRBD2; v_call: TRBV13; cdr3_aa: CASSSSSGSENYEQYF; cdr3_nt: TGTGCCAGCAGCTCCTCTAGCGGGAGTGAAAACTACGAGCAGTACTTC
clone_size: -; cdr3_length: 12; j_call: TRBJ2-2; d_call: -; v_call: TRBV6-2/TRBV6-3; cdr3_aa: CASSYSSRELFF; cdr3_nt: TGTGCCAGCAGTTACTCGAGTCGGGAGCTGTTTTTT
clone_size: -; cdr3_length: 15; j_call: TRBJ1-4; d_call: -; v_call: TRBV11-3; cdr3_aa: CASSLLGRSGEGLFF; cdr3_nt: TGTGCCAGCAGCTTACTCGGCAGATCGGGTGAAGGACTGTTTTTT
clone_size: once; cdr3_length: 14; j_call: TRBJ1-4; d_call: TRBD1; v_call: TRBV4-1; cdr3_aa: CASSRPGQGEELFF; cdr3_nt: TGCGCCAGCAGCCGCCCAGGGCAGGGGGAAGAACTGTTTTTT
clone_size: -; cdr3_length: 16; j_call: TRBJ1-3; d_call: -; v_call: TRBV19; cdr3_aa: CASSSPGNVSGNTIYF; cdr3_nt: TGTGCCAGTAGTAGTCCAGGGAATGTGTCTGGAAACACCATATATTTT
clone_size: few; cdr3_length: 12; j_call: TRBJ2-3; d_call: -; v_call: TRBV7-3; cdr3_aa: CASSFLADTQYF; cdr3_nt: TGTGCCAGCAGCTTTCTAGCAGATACGCAGTATTTT
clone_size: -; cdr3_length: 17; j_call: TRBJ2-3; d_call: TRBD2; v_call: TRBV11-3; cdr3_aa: CASSLLAGGPATDTQYF; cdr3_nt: TGTGCCAGCAGCTTGCTAGCGGGAGGGCCGGCGACAGATACGCAGTATTTT
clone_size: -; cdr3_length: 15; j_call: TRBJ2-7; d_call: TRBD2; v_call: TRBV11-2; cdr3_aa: CASSSLILAGGGQYF; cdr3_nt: TGTGCCAGCAGCTCCCTGATTCTGGCGGGAGGGGGTCAGTACTTC
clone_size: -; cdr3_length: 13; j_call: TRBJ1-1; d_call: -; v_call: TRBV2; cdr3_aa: CASSDGSRTEAFF; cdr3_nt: TGTGCCAGCAGTGACGGGAGTAGGACTGAAGCTTTCTTT
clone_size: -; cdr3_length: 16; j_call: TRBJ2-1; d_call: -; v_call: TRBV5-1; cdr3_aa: CASSARGTGSYNEQFF; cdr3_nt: TGCGCCAGCAGCGCAAGGGGGACGGGCTCCTACAATGAGCAGTTCTTC
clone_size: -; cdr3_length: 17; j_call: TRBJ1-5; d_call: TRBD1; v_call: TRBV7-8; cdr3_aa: CASSQGQATDGNQPQHF; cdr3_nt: TGTGCCAGCAGCCAGGGACAGGCCACCGATGGCAATCAGCCCCAGCATTTT
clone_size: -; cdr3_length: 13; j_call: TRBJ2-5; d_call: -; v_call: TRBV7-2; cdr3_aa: CATALLSQETQYF; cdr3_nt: TGTGCCACCGCACTTCTATCGCAAGAGACCCAGTACTTC
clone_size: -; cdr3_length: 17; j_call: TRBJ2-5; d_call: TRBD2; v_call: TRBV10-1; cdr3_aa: CASSERDGLAGLETQYF; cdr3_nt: TGCGCCAGCAGTGAGCGGGATGGACTAGCGGGATTGGAGACCCAGTACTTC
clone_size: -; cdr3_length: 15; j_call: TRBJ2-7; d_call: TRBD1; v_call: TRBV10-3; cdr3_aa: CAISEKRTGAYEQYF; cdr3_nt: TGTGCCATCAGTGAGAAGAGGACAGGGGCGTACGAGCAGTACTTC
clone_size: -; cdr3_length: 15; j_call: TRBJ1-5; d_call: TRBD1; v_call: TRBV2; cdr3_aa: CASKNQGAGNQPQHF; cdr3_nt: TGTGCCAGCAAGAACCAGGGGGCAGGCAATCAGCCCCAGCATTTT
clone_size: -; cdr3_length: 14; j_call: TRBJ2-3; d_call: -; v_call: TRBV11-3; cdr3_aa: CASQVTSSTDTQYF; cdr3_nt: TGTGCCAGCCAAGTAACTAGCTCCACAGATACGCAGTATTTT
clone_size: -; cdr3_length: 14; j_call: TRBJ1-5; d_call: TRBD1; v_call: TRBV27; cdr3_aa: CASSSDREGQPQHF; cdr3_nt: TGTGCCAGCAGCTCGGACAGGGAGGGGCAGCCCCAGCATTTT
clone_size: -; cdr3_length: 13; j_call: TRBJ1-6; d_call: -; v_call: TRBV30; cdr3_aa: CAWSGGHNSPLHF; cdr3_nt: TGTGCCTGGTCGGGGGGGCATAATTCACCCCTCCACTTT
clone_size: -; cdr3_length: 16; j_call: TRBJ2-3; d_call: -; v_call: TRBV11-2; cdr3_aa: CASSLYEGLVADTQYF; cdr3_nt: TGTGCCAGCAGCTTATACGAGGGCCTCGTTGCAGATACGCAGTATTTT
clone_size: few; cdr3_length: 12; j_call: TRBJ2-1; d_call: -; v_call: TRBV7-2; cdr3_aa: CASSGNEDEQFF; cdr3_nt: TGTGCCAGCAGCGGTAATGAGGATGAGCAGTTCTTC
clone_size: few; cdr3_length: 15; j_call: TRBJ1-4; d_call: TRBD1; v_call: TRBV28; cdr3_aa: CASSQTGVLGEKLFF; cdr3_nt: TGTGCCAGCAGCCAGACAGGGGTACTAGGTGAAAAACTGTTTTTT
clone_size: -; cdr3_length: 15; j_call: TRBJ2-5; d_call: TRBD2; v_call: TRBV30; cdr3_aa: CAWSGLAGPQETQYF; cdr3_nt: TGTGCCTGGAGTGGGCTAGCGGGACCTCAAGAGACCCAGTACTTC
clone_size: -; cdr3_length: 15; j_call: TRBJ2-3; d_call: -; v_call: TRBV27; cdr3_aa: CASSWASVRTDTQYF; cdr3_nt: TGTGCCAGCAGTTGGGCTAGCGTTCGCACAGATACGCAGTATTTT
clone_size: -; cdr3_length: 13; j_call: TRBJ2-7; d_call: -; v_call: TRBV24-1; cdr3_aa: CATSGARGYEQYF; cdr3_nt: TGTGCCACCAGTGGAGCCAGGGGCTACGAGCAGTACTTC
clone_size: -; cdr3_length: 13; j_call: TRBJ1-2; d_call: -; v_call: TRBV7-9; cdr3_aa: CATSGRTNYGYTF; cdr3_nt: TGTGCCACCTCCGGCCGGACAAACTATGGCTACACCTTC
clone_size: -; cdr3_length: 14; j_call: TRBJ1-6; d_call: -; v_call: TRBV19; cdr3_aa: CASSPTGFNSPLHF; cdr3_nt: TGTGCCAGTAGTCCCACAGGGTTTAATTCACCCCTCCACTTT
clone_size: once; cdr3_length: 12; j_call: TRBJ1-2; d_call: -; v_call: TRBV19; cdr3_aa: CASSIEAGGYTF; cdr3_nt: TGTGCCAGTAGTATAGAGGCAGGGGGCTACACCTTC
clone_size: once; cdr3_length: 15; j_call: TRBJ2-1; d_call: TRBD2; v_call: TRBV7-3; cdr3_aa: CASSLTRLAASEQFF; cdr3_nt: TGTGCCAGCAGCTTAACGAGGCTAGCGGCCTCAGAGCAGTTCTTC
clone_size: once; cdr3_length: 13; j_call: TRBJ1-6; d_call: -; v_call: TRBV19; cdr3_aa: CASIEDPNSPLHF; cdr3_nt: TGTGCCAGTATTGAGGATCCTAATTCACCCCTCCACTTT
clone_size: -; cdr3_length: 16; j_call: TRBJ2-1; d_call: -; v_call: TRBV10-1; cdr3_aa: CASSDQGSVTHNEQFF; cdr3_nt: TGCGCCAGCAGTGACCAGGGATCCGTGACGCACAATGAGCAGTTCTTC
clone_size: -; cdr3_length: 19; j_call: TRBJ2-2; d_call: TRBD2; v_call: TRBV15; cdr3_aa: CATSRYGLAGDSNTGELFF; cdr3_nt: TGTGCCACCAGCAGATATGGACTAGCGGGAGATTCGAACACCGGGGAGCTGTTTTTT
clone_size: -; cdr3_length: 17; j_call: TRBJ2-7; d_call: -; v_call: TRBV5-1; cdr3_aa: CASSLEYRDTPNYEQYF; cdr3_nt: TGCGCCAGCAGCTTGGAGTATCGGGACACACCCAACTACGAGCAGTACTTC
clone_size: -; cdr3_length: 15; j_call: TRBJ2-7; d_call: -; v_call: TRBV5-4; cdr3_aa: CASSPGLSKRYEQYF; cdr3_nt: TGTGCCAGCAGCCCTGGACTATCCAAGAGGTACGAGCAGTACTTC
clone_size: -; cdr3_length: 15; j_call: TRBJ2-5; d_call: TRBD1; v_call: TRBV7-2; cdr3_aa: CASSPGTGVHETQYF; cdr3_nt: TGTGCCAGCAGCCCTGGGACAGGGGTACACGAGACCCAGTACTTC
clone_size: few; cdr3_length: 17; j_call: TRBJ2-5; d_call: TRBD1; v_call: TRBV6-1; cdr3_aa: CASSDPGQGAFQETQYF; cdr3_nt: TGTGCCAGCAGTGACCCGGGACAGGGGGCCTTCCAAGAGACCCAGTACTTC
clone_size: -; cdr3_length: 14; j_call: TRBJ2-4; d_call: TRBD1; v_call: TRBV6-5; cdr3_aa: CASSYLRGSDIQYF; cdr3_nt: TGTGCCAGCAGTTACCTCAGGGGGTCGGACATTCAGTACTTC
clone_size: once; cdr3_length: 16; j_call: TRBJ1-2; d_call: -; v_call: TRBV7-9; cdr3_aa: CASSRNAAGDRNGYTF; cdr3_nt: TGTGCCAGCAGCCGTAATGCGGCAGGGGATAGGAATGGCTACACCTTC
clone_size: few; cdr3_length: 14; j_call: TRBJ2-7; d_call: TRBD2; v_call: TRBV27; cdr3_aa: CASGLAGVSYEQYF; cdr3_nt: TGTGCCAGCGGGCTAGCGGGGGTCTCCTACGAGCAGTACTTC
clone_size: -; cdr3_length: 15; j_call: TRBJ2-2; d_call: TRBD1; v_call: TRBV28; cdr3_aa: CASSTGQRGTGELFF; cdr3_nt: TGTGCCAGCTCGACGGGACAGCGAGGGACCGGGGAGCTGTTTTTT